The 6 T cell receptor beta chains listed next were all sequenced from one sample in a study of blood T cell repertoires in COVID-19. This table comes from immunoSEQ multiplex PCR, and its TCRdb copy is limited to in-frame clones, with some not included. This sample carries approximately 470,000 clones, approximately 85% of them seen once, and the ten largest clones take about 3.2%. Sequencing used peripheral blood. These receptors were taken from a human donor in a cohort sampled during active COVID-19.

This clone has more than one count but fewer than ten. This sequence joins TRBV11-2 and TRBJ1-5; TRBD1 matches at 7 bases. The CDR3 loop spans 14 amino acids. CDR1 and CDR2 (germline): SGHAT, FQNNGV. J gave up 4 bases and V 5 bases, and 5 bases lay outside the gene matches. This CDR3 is CASSPGTDNQPQHF. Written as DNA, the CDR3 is TGTGCCAGCAGCCCGGGGACAGATAATCAGCCCCAGCATTTT.

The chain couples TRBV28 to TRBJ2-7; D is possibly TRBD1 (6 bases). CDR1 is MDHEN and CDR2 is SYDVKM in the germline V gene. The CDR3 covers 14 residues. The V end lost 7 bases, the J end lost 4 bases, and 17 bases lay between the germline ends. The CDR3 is CASKRAGDKYEQYF. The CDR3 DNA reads TGTGCCAGCAAGAGGGCAGGGGACAAATACGAGCAGTACTTC.

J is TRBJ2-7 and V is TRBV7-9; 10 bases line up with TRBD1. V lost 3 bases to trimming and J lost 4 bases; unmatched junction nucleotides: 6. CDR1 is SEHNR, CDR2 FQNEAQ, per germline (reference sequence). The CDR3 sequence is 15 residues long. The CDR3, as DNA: TGTGCCAGCAGCTTGACAGGGGGCGCTAGGTACGAGCAGTACTTC. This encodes CASSLTGGARYEQYF.

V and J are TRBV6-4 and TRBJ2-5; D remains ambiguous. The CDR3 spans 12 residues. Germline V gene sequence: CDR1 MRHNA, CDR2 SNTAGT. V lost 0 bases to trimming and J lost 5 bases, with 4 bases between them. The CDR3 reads CASSDSRETQYF. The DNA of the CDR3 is TGTGCCAGCAGTGACTCGCGGGAGACCCAGTACTTC.

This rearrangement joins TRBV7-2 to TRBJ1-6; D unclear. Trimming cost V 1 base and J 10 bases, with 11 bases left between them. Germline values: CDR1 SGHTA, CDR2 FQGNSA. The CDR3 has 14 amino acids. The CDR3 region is CASSLGRVRSPLHF. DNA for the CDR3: TGTGCCAGCAGCTTAGGTCGGGTCCGGTCACCCCTCCACTTT.

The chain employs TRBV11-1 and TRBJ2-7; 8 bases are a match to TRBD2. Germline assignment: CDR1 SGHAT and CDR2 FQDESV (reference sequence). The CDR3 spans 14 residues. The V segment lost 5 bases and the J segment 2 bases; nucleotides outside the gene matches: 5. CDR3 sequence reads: CASSQLAVAYEQYF. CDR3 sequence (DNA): TGTGCCAGCAGCCAACTAGCGGTAGCCTACGAGCAGTACTTC.